The 20 T cell receptor beta chains below were found in one sample sequenced in a study of early T cells in non-severe SARS-CoV-2 infection. Via MiXCR, TCRdb re-called the 5' RACE reads, giving one row per CDR3 protein. The sample has about 48,000 distinct CDR3 sequences; around 9.5% are singletons. Sequencing used whole blood. These receptor sequences come from an adult who was a healthcare worker with PCR-confirmed SARS-CoV-2 infection or an uninfected control (not recorded which).

This clonotype was counted many times. The chain uses TRBV5-5 and TRBJ1-2; TRBD1 agrees at 9 bases. Germline CDR1 SGHKS, CDR2 YYEKEE (reference sequence). The J segment lost 6 bases and the V segment lost 4 bases, leaving 7 bases of the junction unmatched. The CDR3 spans 14 residues. The CDR3 reads CASSLGQGADGYTF. As DNA, the CDR3 is TGTGCCAGCAGCCTGGGACAGGGTGCGGATGGCTACACCTTC. Supplemented by reference TRBV5-5 and TRBJ1-2, the full variable domain reads DAGVTQSPTHLIKTRGQQVTLRCSPISGHKSVSWYQQVLGQGPQFIFQYYEKEERGRGNFPDRFSARQFPNYSSELNVNALLLGDSALYLCASSLGQGADGYTFGSGTRLTVV.

This clonotype was recorded a few times. The chain couples TRBV28 to TRBJ2-7; D is possibly TRBD1 (5 bases). The V end lost 4 bases, the J end lost 0 bases, and 10 bases lay between the germline ends. This CDR3 comprises 14 residues. Looked up from germline, CDR1 is MDHEN and CDR2 is SYDVKM. This chain's CDR3 is CASSSQTDSYEQYF. DNA of the CDR3: TGTGCCAGCAGTTCCCAGACAGACTCCTACGAGCAGTACTTC. Combining the CDR3 with reference TRBV28 and TRBJ2-7 gives the whole variable domain DVKVTQSSRYLVKRTGEKVFLECVQDMDHENMFWYRQDPGLGLRLIYFSYDVKMKEKGDIPEGYSVSREKKERFSLILESASTNQTSMYLCASSSQTDSYEQYFGPGTRLTVT.

This clonotype was observed a few times. The V call is TRBV7-9, the J call TRBJ2-1, with D perhaps matching TRBD1 (7 bases). Germline V gene sequence: CDR1 SEHNR, CDR2 FQNEAQ (reference sequence). Trimming removed 5 bases at V and 8 bases at J, with 19 bases between. This CDR3 contains 15 residues. The CDR3 spells CASSRTQGGRDEQFF. The CDR3 bases are TGTGCCAGCAGCCGTACCCAGGGGGGACGTGATGAGCAGTTCTTC. Full variable domain (remainder filled in from reference TRBV7-9 and TRBJ2-1): DTGVSQNPRHKITKRGQNVTFRCDPISEHNRLYWYRQTLGQGPEFLTYFQNEAQLEKSRLLSDRFSAERPKGSFSTLEIQRTEQGDSAMYLCASSRTQGGRDEQFFGPGTRLTVL.

V usage is TRBV28 and J usage is TRBJ1-1, with a possible D match to TRBD1 (6 bases). Germline assignment: CDR1 MDHEN and CDR2 SYDVKM. This CDR3 comprises 14 residues. Trimming pared 8 bases from V and 0 bases from J, leaving 13 bases between. The CDR3 DNA follows: TGTGCCAGCGGCGGGGGCCCGATGAACACTGAAGCTTTCTTT. Protein product: CASGGGPMNTEAFF.

This clonotype was counted between two and nine times. The chain joins TRBV7-9 to TRBJ2-5; possibly TRBD2 for D (6 bases). CDR1 and CDR2 from the germline V gene are SEHNR and FQNEAQ (reference sequence). CDR3 length: 14 amino acids. With 5 bases removed from V and 2 bases from J, the gap between germline ends came to 12 bases. Written as DNA, the CDR3 is TGTGCCAGCAGCCCCATCCGGGAGCAAGAGACCCAGTACTTC. It codes for CASSPIREQETQYF. The full variable domain, rest sourced from reference TRBV7-9 and TRBJ2-5, is DTGVSQNPRHKITKRGQNVTFRCDPISEHNRLYWYRQTLGQGPEFLTYFQNEAQLEKSRLLSDRFSAERPKGSFSTLEIQRTEQGDSAMYLCASSPIREQETQYFGPGTRLLVL.

Many counts were recorded for this clonotype. The chain uses TRBV20-1 and TRBJ2-2; no reliable D call. CDR3 length: 14 amino acids. Trimming took 6 bases from V and 3 from J, leaving 14 bases between them. Germline loops: CDR1 DFQATT, CDR2 SNEGSKA (reference sequence). The CDR3 DNA follows: TGCAGTGCCCCAGCCGCTTTCCACACCGGGGAGCTGTTTTTT. It yields the protein CSAPAAFHTGELFF.

The rearrangement joins TRBV2 to TRBJ2-1; D unclear. The V end lost 6 bases, the J end lost 7 bases, and 7 bases lay between the germline ends. CDR1 and CDR2 (germline): SNHLY, FYNNEI. The CDR3 has 11 residues. CDR3 in amino acids: CASSPRNEQFF. The CDR3 region has the DNA TGTGCCAGCAGCCCGCGGAATGAGCAGTTCTTC.

This clonotype was seen many times. The CDR3 DNA is TGTGCCAGCAGCTTCACCCAAGAGACCCAGTACTTC. Its translation is CASSFTQETQYF. V is TRBV7-6 and J is TRBJ2-5; D is uncertain. From germline, CDR1 is SGHVS and CDR2 FNYEAQ. The CDR3 loop spans 12 amino acids. Trimming took 3 bases from V and 1 from J, leaving 3 bases between them.

A note on this clonotype: Possible read error: a much larger clone is one base away. The conserved final phenylalanine or tryptophan is absent from the CDR3, which likely points to a read error. The V gene is TRBV19, the J gene TRBJ2-1; D unresolved. The CDR3 is 13 residues long. V was pared by 8 bases and J by 10 bases, with 18 bases between. Germline V gene lookup returns CDR1 LNHDA and CDR2 SQIVND (reference sequence). The CDR3 is CASGLNGGREQFL. DNA of the CDR3: TGTGCCAGTGGCCTTAACGGCGGCCGGGAGCAGTTCTTG.

The chain combines TRBV11-2 with TRBJ2-7, with TRBD2 identical over 7 bases. V trimming: 1 base; J trimming: 2 bases; junction bases outside the gene matches: 5. From germline, CDR1 is SGHAT and CDR2 FQNNGV. CDR3 size: 15 residues. The CDR3 is CASSLGSGETYEQYF. The CDR3 DNA sequence: TGTGCCAGCAGCTTAGGGAGCGGGGAGACCTACGAGCAGTACTTC.

This clonotype appeared a few times. V is TRBV7-9 and J is TRBJ1-5, with D uncertain. CDR3 length equals 13 residues. The V end lost 5 bases, the J end lost 7 bases, and 12 bases lay between the germline ends. From germline, CDR1 is SEHNR and CDR2 FQNEAQ (reference sequence). The CDR3 sequence is CASSVGGDQPQHF. As DNA, the CDR3 is TGTGCCAGCAGCGTAGGCGGTGACCAGCCCCAGCATTTT. Filled out from reference TRBV7-9 and TRBJ1-5, the complete variable domain reads DTGVSQNPRHKITKRGQNVTFRCDPISEHNRLYWYRQTLGQGPEFLTYFQNEAQLEKSRLLSDRFSAERPKGSFSTLEIQRTEQGDSAMYLCASSVGGDQPQHFGDGTRLSIL.

The rearrangement uses TRBV6-1 and TRBJ2-5; TRBD1 or TRBD2 may be the D gene (5 bases each). The CDR3 is made up of 12 amino acids. Germline CDR1 is MNHNS and CDR2 is SASEGT. Trimming took 8 bases from V and 8 from J, leaving 15 bases between them. In DNA form, the CDR3 reads TGTGCCAGCGGGGCCCTGAGGGATACCCAGTACTTC. As protein: CASGALRDTQYF.

The chain carries TRBV6-6 and TRBJ2-5, with D hard to call. CDR3 length: 11 residues. Germline CDR1 MNHNY, CDR2 SVGAGI (reference sequence). The V gene lost 4 bases and the J gene lost 3 bases, with 3 bases spanning the gap. CDR3 bases: TGTGCCAGCAGTTTGGAAGAGACCCAGTACTTC. Translation: CASSLEETQYF.

The table lists this clonotype with a few counts. The J gene is TRBJ2-1, the V gene TRBV6-5, with a weak D call TRBD1 (6 bases). Per germline, CDR1 MNHEY and CDR2 SVGAGI. Trimming took off 6 bases at V and 1 base at J, with 10 bases between the two ends. The CDR3 extends over 14 amino acids. CDR3 in amino acids: CASSRGNSYNEQFF. The CDR3 DNA sequence: TGTGCCAGCAGCAGGGGCAATTCCTACAATGAGCAGTTCTTC.

The chain's CDR3 is CASLFSDSEAFF. The DNA of the CDR3 is TGCGCCAGCTTATTTTCAGACAGTGAAGCTTTCTTT. The J gene is TRBJ1-1, the V gene TRBV10-2, with a possible D match to TRBD1 (5 bases). Germline CDR1 is WSHSY and CDR2 is SAAADI. This CDR3 is built from 12 residues. V was clipped by 8 bases and J by 7 bases, with 14 bases between them.

This CDR3 reads CASSLGVRSEDTQYF. DNA of the CDR3: TGCGCCAGCAGCTTGGGGGTACGGTCGGAAGATACGCAGTATTTT. The chain joins TRBV5-1 to TRBJ2-3; no definite D call. Germline V gene sequence: CDR1 SGHRS, CDR2 YFSETQ. Trimming shortened V by 0 bases and J by 5 bases, and 13 bases separated the two germline ends. The CDR3 consists of 15 residues.

At least ten counts were recorded for this clonotype. V usage is TRBV11-2 and J usage is TRBJ2-1; the D gene is possibly TRBD2 (6 bases). Trimming removed 6 bases from V and 8 bases from J, with 17 bases in between. The CDR3 loop spans 14 amino acids. From germline, CDR1 is SGHAT and CDR2 FQNNGV. The CDR3 coding sequence is TGTGCCAGCAGTGGTGTAGCGGAGGGGTATGAGCAGTTCTTC. Its protein product is CASSGVAEGYEQFF.

This clonotype was seen repeatedly, ten times or more. The chain is built from TRBV20-1 and TRBJ2-3, with 7 nucleotides matching TRBD2. The CDR3 loop spans 15 amino acids. Germline CDR1 and CDR2: DFQATT and SNEGSKA (reference sequence). Trimming cost V 2 bases and J 2 bases; bases outside gene matches: 7. The CDR3 region is CSARLQRGATDTQYF. The CDR3 bases are TGCAGTGCTAGACTTCAGCGGGGAGCCACAGATACGCAGTATTTT.

This clonotype was found once. This could be a read error, since a much larger clone is one nucleotide away. The gene calls are TRBV11-1 and TRBJ2-1, with 7 bases that match TRBD2. J was trimmed by 0 bases and V by 6 bases; bases with no gene match: 5. The CDR3 loop spans 15 amino acids. In germline, CDR1 is SGHAT, CDR2 FQDESV (reference sequence). For the CDR3, the DNA is TGTGCCAGCAGATTAACTAGCGACTCCTACAATGAGCAGTTCTTC. This sequence encodes CASRLTSDSYNEQFF.

This clonotype occurred a few times. The chain couples TRBV20-1 to TRBJ1-6; D gene uncertain. V was shortened by 6 bases and J by 7 bases, with 25 bases between the two germline ends. Germline V lookup: CDR1 DFQATT, CDR2 SNEGSKA (reference sequence). The CDR3 runs to 17 residues. The CDR3 nucleotides read TGCAGTGCACTTAGGGCGGGAGCCATGATATCCAATTCACCCCTCCACTTT. It encodes CSALRAGAMISNSPLHF.